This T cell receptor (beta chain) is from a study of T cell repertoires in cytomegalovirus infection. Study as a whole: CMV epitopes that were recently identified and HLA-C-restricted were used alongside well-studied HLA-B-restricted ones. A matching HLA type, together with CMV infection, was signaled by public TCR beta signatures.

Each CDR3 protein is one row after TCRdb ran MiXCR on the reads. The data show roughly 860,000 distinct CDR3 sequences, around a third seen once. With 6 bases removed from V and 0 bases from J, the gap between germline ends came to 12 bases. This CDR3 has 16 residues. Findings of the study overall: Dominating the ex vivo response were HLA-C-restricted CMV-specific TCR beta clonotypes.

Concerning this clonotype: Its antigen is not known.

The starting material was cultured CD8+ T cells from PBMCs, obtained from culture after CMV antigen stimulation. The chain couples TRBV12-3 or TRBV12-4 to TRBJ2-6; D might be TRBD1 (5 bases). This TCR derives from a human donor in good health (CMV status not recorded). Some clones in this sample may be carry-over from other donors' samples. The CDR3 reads CASRDTHNSGANVLTF. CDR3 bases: TGTGCCAGCAGGGACACACATAACTCTGGGGCCAACGTCCTGACTTTC.